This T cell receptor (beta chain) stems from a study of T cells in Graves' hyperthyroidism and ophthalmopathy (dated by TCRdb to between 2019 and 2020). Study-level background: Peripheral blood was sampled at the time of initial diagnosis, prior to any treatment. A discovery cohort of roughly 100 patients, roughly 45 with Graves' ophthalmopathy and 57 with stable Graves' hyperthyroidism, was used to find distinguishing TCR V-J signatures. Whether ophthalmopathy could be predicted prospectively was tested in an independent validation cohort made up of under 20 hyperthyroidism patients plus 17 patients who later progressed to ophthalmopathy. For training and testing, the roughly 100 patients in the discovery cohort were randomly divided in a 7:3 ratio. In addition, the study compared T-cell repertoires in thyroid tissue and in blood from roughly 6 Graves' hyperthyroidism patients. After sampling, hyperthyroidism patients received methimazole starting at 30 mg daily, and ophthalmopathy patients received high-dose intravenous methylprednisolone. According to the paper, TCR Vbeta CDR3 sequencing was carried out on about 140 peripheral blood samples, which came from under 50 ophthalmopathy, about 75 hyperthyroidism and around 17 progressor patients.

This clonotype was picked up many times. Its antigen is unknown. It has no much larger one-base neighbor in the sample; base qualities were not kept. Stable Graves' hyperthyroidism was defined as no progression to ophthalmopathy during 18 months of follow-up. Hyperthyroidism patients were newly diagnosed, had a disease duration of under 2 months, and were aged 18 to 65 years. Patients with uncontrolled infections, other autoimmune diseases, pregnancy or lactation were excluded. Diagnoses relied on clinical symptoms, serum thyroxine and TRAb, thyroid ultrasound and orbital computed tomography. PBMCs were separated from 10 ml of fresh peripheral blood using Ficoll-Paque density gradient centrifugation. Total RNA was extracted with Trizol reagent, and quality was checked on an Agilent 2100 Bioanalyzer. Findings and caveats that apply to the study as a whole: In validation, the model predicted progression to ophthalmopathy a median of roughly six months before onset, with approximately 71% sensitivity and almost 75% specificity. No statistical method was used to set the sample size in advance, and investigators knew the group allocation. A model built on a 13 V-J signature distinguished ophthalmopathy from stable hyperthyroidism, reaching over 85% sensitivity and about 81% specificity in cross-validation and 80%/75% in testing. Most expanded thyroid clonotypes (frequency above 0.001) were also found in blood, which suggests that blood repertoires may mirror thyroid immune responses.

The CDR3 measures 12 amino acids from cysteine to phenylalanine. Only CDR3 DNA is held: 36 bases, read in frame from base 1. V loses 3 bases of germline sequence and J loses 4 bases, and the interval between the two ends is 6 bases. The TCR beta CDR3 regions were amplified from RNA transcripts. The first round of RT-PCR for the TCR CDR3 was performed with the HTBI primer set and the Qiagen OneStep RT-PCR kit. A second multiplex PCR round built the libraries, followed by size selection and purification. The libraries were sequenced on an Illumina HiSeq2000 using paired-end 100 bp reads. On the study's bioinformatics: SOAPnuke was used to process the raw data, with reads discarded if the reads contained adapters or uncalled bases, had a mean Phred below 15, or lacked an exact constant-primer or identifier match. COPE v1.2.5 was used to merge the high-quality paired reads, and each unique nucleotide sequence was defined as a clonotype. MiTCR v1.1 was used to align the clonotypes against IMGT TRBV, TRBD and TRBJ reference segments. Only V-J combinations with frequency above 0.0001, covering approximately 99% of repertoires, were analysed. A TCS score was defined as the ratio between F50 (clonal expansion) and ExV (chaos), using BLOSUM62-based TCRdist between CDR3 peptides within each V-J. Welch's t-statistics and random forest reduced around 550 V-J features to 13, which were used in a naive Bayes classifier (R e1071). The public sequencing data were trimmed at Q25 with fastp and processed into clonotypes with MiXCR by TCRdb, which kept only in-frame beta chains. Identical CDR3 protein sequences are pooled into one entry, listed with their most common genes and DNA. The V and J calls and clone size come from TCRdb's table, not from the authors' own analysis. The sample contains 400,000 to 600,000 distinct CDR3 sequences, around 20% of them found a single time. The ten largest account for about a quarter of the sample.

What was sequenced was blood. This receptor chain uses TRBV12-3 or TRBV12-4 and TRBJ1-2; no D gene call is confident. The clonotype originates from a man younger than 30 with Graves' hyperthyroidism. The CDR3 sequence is CASSFDTYGYTF. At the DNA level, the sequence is TGTGCCAGCAGTTTCGACACCTATGGCTACACCTTC.